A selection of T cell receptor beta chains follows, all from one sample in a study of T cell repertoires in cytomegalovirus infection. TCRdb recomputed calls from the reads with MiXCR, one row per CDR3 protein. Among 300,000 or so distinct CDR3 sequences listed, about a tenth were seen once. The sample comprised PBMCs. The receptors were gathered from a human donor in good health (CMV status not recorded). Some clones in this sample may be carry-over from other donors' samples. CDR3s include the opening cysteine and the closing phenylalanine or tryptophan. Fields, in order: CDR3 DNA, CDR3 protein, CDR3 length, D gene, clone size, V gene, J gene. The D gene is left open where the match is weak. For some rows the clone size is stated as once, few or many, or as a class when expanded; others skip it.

CDR3nt: TGTGCCAGCAGTTACTCGGTGACAGGCCTACAGCCCCAGCATTTT
CDR3aa: CASSYSVTGLQPQHF
len: 15
d_gene: -
abundance: few
v_gene: TRBV6-2/TRBV6-3
j_gene: TRBJ1-5

CDR3nt: TGTGCCAGCAGCTTGAGGAGGGTCTCTCTCCAAGGCCAAGAGACCCAGTACTTC
CDR3aa: CASSLRRVSLQGQETQYF
len: 18
d_gene: -
abundance: -
v_gene: TRBV5-7
j_gene: TRBJ2-5

CDR3nt: TGTGCCAGTAGTATGAGGGCAGGGGGCCTTTTAAGCTATGGCTACACCTTC
CDR3aa: CASSMRAGGLLSYGYTF
len: 17
d_gene: TRBD1
abundance: -
v_gene: TRBV19
j_gene: TRBJ1-2

CDR3nt: TGCAGTGCTACCTCTTCCCCGACCATGGACACTGAAGCTTTCTTT
CDR3aa: CSATSSPTMDTEAFF
len: 15
d_gene: -
abundance: many
v_gene: TRBV20-1
j_gene: TRBJ1-1

CDR3nt: TGTGCCAGCGGGGCCCCTTGGGGCTACACCTTC
CDR3aa: CASGAPWGYTF
len: 11
d_gene: -
abundance: -
v_gene: TRBV12-3/TRBV12-4
j_gene: TRBJ1-2

CDR3nt: TGTGCCAGTAGGGGACAATCCTACGAGCAGTACTTC
CDR3aa: CASRGQSYEQYF
len: 12
d_gene: -
abundance: many
v_gene: TRBV19
j_gene: TRBJ2-7

CDR3nt: TGCAGTGTTGACCGGGACACTACTTACACAGATACGCAGTATTTT
CDR3aa: CSVDRDTTYTDTQYF
len: 15
d_gene: -
abundance: -
v_gene: TRBV20-1
j_gene: TRBJ2-3

CDR3nt: TGCAGCGTTATCAGGGGCAACTATGGCTACACCTTC
CDR3aa: CSVIRGNYGYTF
len: 12
d_gene: -
abundance: many
v_gene: TRBV29-1
j_gene: TRBJ1-2

CDR3nt: TGTGCCAGCAGCTCGATCAAGAGACTAGCGGAAGAGACCCAGTACTTC
CDR3aa: CASSSIKRLAEETQYF
len: 16
d_gene: TRBD2
abundance: -
v_gene: TRBV11-2
j_gene: TRBJ2-5

CDR3nt: TGTGCCAGCAGTGAACTGGGTCGGAACACCGGGGAGCTGTTTTTT
CDR3aa: CASSELGRNTGELFF
len: 15
d_gene: -
abundance: many
v_gene: TRBV25-1
j_gene: TRBJ2-2

CDR3nt: TGCGCCAGCAGCCCGGGACAGGGAAAGTACGCCGAGGAGCTGTTTTTT
CDR3aa: CASSPGQGKYAEELFF
len: 16
d_gene: TRBD1
abundance: -
v_gene: TRBV5-1
j_gene: TRBJ2-2

CDR3nt: TGTGCCAGCAGCCATGATACAACAGGGACTGGAAACACCATATATTTT
CDR3aa: CASSHDTTGTGNTIYF
len: 16
d_gene: -
abundance: many
v_gene: TRBV7-2
j_gene: TRBJ1-3

CDR3nt: TGTGCCAGCAGACCCATCCGGGGCCTCCGGGACACCGGGGAGCTGTTTTTT
CDR3aa: CASRPIRGLRDTGELFF
len: 17
d_gene: -
abundance: many
v_gene: TRBV6-1
j_gene: TRBJ2-2

CDR3nt: TGTGCCAGCAAGGAATTGCTCGGGACCGGGGAGCTGTTTTTT
CDR3aa: CASKELLGTGELFF
len: 14
d_gene: -
abundance: many
v_gene: TRBV6-1
j_gene: TRBJ2-2